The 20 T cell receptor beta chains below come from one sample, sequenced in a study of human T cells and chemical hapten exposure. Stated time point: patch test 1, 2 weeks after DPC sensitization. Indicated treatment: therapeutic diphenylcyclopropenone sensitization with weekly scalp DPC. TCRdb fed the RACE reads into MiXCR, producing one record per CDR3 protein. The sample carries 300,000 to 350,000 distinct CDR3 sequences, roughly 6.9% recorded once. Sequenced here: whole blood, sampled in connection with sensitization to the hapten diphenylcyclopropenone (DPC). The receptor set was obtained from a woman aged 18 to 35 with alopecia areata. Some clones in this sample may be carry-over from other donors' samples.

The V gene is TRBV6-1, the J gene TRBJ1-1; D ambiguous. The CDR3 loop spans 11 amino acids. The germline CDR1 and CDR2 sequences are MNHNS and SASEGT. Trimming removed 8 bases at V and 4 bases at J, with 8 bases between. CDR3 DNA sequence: TGTGCCAGCCACCGGGGCACTGAAGCTTTCTTT. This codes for CASHRGTEAFF.

The chain's CDR3 is CASGHDSGEQFF. The DNA of the CDR3 is TGTGCTAGTGGTCATGATAGCGGCGAGCAGTTCTTC. The V and J genes are TRBV12-5 and TRBJ2-1, with a weak D call TRBD2 (6 bases). The germline V and J ends were trimmed by 5 bases and 10 bases, with 12 bases remaining between them. Germline V gene lookup returns CDR1 LGHNT and CDR2 FRNRAP. The CDR3 contains 12 residues. The full variable domain, rest sourced from reference TRBV12-5 and TRBJ2-1, is DARVTQTPRHKVTEMGQEVTMRCQPILGHNTVFWYRQTMMQGLELLAYFRNRAPLDDSGMPKDRFSAEMPDATLATLKIQPSEPRDSAVYFCASGHDSGEQFFGPGTRLTVL.

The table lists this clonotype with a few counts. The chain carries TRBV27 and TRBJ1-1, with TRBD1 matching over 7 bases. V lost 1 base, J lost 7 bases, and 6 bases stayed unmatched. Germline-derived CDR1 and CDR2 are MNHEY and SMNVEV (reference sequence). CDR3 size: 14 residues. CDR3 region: CASSLWGQSYEAFF. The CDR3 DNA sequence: TGTGCCAGCAGTTTATGGGGACAGAGCTATGAAGCTTTCTTT.

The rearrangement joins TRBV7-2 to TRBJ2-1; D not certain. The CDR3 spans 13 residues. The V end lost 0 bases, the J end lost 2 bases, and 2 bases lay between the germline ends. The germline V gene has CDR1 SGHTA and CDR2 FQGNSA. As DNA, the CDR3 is TGTGCCAGCAGCTTAGCCGCCTACAATGAGCAGTTCTTC. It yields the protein CASSLAAYNEQFF.

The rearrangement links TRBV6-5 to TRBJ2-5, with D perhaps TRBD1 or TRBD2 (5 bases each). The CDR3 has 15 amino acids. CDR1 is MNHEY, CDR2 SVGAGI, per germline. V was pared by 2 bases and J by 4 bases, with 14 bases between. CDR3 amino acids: CASSYPQAGTETQYF. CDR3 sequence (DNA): TGTGCCAGCAGTTACCCCCAGGCCGGGACAGAGACCCAGTACTTC.

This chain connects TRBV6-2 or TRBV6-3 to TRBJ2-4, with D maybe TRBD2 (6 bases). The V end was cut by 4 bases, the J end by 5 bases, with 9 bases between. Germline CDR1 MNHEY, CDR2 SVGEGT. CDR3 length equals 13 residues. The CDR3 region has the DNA TGTGCCAGCAGTTTTCCGGGGGAAAACATTCAGTACTTC. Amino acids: CASSFPGENIQYF.

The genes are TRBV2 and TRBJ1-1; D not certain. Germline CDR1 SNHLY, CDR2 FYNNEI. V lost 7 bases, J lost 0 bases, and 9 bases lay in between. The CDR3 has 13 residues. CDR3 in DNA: TGTGCCAGCAATCCGGAGATGAACACTGAAGCTTTCTTT. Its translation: CASNPEMNTEAFF.

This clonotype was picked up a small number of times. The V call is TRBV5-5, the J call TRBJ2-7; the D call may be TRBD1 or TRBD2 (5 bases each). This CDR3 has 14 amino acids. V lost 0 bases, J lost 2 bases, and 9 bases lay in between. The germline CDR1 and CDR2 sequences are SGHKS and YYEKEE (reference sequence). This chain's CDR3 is CASSLAPGPYEQYF. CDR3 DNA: TGTGCCAGCAGCTTGGCCCCGGGGCCCTACGAGCAGTACTTC.

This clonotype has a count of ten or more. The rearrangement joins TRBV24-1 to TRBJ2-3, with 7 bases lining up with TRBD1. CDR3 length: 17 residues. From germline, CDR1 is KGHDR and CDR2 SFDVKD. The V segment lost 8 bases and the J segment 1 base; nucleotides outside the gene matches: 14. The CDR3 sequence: CATTITNRQGRTDTQYF. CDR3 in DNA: TGTGCCACCACCATAACCAATCGACAGGGACGCACAGATACGCAGTATTTT.

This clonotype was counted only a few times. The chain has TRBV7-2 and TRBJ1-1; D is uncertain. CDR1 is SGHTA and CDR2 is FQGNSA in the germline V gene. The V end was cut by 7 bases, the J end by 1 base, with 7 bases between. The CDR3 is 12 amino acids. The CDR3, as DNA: TGTGCCAGCAAATCAGGGAACACTGAAGCTTTCTTT. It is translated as CASKSGNTEAFF.

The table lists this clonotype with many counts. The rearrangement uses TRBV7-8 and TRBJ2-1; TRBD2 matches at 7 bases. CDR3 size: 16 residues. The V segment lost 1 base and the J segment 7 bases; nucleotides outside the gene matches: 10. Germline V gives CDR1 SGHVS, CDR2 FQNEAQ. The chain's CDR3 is CASSLEGEGYLNEQFF. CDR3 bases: TGTGCCAGCAGCTTAGAAGGGGAGGGGTACTTGAATGAGCAGTTCTTC. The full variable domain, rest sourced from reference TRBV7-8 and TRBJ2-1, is GAGVSQSPRYKVAKRGQDVALRCDPISGHVSLFWYQQALGQGPEFLTYFQNEAQLDKSGLPSDRFFAERPEGSVSTLKIQRTQQEDSAVYLCASSLEGEGYLNEQFFGPGTRLTVL.

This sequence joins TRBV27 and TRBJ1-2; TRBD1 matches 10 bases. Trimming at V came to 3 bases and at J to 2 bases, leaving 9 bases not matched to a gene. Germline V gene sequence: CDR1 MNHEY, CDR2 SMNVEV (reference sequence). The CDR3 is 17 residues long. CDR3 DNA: TGTGCCAGCAGTTTTGAGGGGACAGGGGCTGTAAACTATGGCTACACCTTC. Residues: CASSFEGTGAVNYGYTF.

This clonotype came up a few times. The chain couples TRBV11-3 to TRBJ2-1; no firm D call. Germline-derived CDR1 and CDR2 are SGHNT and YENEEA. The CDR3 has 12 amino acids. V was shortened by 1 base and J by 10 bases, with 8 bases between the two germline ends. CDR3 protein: CASSLGWGEQFF. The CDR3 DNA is TGTGCCAGCAGCTTAGGTTGGGGAGAGCAGTTCTTC.

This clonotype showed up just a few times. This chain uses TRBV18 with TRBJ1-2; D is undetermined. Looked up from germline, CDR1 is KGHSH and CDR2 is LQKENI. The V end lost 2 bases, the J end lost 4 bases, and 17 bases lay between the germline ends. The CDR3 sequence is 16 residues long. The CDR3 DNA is TGTGCCAGCTCACCAAGTGTCCCGCGGTCTTCCTATGGCTACACCTTC. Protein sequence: CASSPSVPRSSYGYTF.

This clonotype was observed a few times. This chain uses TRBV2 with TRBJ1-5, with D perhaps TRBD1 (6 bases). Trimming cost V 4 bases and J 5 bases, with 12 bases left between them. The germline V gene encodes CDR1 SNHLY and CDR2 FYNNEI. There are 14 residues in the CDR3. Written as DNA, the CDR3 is TGTGCCAGCAGTGGGGGGCAGCTATATCAGCCCCAGCATTTT. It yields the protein CASSGGQLYQPQHF. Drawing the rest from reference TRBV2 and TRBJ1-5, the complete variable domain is EPEVTQTPSHQVTQMGQEVILRCVPISNHLYFYWYRQILGQKVEFLVSFYNNEISEKSEIFDDQFSVERPDGSNFTLKIRSTKLEDSAMYFCASSGGQLYQPQHFGDGTRLSIL.

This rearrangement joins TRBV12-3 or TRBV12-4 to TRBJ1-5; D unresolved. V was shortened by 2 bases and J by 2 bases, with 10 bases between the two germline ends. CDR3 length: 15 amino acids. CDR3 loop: CASSLRVTGNQPQHF. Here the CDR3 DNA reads TGTGCCAGCAGTTTACGAGTAACCGGCAATCAGCCCCAGCATTTT.

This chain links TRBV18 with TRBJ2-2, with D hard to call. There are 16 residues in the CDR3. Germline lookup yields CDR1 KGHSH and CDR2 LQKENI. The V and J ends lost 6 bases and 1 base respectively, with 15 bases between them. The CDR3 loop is CASSATLQVNTGELFF. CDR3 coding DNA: TGTGCCAGCTCCGCGACCCTTCAGGTGAACACCGGGGAGCTGTTTTTT.

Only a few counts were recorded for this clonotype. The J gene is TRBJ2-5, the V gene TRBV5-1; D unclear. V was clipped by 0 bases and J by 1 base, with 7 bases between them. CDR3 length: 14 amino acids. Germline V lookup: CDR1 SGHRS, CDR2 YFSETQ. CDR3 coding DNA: TGCGCCAGCAGCTTGGACCCCCCCCAAGAGACCCAGTACTTC. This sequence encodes CASSLDPPQETQYF.

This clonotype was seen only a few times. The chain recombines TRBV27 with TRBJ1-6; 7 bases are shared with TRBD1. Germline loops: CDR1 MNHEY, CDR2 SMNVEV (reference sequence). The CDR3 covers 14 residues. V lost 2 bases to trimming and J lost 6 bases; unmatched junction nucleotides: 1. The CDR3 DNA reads TGTGCCAGCAGTTTAAAGGGGGCTAATTCACCCCTCCACTTT. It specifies CASSLKGANSPLHF.

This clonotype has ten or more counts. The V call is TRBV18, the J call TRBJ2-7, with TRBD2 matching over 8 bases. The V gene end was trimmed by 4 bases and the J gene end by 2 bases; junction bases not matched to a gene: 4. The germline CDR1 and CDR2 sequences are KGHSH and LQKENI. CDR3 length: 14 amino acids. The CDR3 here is CASSLAGQTYEQYF. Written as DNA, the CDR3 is TGTGCCAGCTCACTAGCGGGACAAACCTACGAGCAGTACTTC.